This record concerns one TCR beta chain sequence. Libraries were prepared by immunoSEQ multiplex PCR; TCRdb keeps only in-frame clonotypes and omits some of them. The repertoire holds 190,000 or so clones, with 90% to 95% as singletons. This sample is part of a study of T cell responses to AZD1222 COVID-19 vaccine. This TCR was recovered from an adult who received the AZD1222 COVID-19 vaccine. The sample in question was peripheral blood, obtained 28 days after the second AZD1222 dose.

The CDR3 sequence is CASSPSVNYGYTF. The CDR3 DNA is TGTGCCAGCAGCCCGTCGGTTAACTATGGCTACACCTTC. V and J are TRBV3-1 (or the pseudogene TRBV3-2) and TRBJ1-2; D call uncertain. CDR1 is LGHDT, CDR2 YNNKEL, per germline (reference sequence). The V end was cut by 4 bases, the J end by 1 base, with 7 bases between. The CDR3 is 13 residues long.